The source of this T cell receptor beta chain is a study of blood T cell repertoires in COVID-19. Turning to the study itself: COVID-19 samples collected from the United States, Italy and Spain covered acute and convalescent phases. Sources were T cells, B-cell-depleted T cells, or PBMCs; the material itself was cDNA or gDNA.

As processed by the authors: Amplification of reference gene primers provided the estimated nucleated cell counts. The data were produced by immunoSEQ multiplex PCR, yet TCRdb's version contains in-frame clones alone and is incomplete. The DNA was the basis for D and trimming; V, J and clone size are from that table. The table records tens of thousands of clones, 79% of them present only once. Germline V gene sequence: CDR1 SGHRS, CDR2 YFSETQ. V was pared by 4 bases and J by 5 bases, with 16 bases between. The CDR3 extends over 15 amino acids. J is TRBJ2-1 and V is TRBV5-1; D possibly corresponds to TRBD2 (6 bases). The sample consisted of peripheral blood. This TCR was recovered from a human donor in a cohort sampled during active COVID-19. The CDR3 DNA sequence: TGCGCCAGCAGCCCCCGGGGCGGGACCAACAATGAGCAGTTCTTC. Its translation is CASSPRGGTNNEQFF.